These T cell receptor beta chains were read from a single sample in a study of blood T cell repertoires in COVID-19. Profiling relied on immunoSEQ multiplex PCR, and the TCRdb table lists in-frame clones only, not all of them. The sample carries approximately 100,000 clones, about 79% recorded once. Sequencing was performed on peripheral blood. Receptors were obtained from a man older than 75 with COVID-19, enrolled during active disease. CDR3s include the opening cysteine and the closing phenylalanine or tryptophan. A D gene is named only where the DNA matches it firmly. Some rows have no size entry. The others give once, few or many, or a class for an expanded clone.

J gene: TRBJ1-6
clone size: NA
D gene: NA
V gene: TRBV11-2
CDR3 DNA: TGTGCCAGCAGCTTAGGGCCCAAGCGATCACCCCTCCACTTT
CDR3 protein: CASSLGPKRSPLHF

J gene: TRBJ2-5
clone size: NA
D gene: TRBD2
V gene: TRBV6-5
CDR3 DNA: TGTGCCAGCAGTCGGACCGGGACTAGGGGGGAGACCCAGTACTTC
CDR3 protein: CASSRTGTRGETQYF

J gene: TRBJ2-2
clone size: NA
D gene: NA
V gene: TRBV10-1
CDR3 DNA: TGCGCCAGCAGTGCGAGTCTCACCGGGGAGCTGTTTTTT
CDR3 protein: CASSASLTGELFF

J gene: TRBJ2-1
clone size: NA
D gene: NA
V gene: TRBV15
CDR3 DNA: TGTGCCACCAGCAGAGGTAGCGGTACCTACAATGAGCAGTTCTTC
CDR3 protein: CATSRGSGTYNEQFF

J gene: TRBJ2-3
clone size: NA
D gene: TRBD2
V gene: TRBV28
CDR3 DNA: TGTGCCAGCAGTTTGTGGGGGGGTATCGATACGCAGTATTTT
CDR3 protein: CASSLWGGIDTQYF

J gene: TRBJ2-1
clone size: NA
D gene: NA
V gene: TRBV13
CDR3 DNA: TGTGCCAGCAGCCCAGGGGTTGGGGACAATGAGCAGTTCTTC
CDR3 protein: CASSPGVGDNEQFF

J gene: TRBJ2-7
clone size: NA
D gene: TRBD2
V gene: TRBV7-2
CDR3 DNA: TGTGCCAGCAGCTTAAGTAGCGGGAACGACTACGAGCAGTACTTC
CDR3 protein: CASSLSSGNDYEQYF

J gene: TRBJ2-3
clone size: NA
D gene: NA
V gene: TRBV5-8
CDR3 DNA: TGTGCCAGCAGCCCAGGACTAACTAGCACAGATACGCAGTATTTT
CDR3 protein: CASSPGLTSTDTQYF

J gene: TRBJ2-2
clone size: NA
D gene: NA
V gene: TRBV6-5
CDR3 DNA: TGTGCCATCGACCGACAGGCCACGAACACCGGGGAGCTGTTTTTT
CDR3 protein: CAIDRQATNTGELFF

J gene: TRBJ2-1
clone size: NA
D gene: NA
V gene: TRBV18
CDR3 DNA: TGTGCCAGCTCACCATCTAGCGATGATCACAATGAGCAGTTCTTC
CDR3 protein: CASSPSSDDHNEQFF

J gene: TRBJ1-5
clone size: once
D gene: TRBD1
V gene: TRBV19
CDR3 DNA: TGTGCCAGTAGTCCTATCGGGACAGCAAATCAGCCCCAGCATTTT
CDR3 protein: CASSPIGTANQPQHF

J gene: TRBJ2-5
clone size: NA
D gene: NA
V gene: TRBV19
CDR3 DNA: TGTGCCAGTAGTACCTGGCCCCCCAAAGGAGGGGAGACCCAGTACTTC
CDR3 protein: CASSTWPPKGGETQYF

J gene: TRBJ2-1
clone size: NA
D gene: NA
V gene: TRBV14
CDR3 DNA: TGTGCCAGCAGCCAAGATATAGTAGTAACGGGGCAGTTCTTC
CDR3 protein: CASSQDIVVTGQFF

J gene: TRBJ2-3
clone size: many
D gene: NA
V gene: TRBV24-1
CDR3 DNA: TGTGCCACGAAAGGGGACATCTCCACAGATACGCAGTATTTT
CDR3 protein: CATKGDISTDTQYF

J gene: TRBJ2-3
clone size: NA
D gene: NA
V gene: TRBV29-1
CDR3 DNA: TGCAGCGTTCAGACAGATACGCAGTATTTT
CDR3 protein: CSVQTDTQYF

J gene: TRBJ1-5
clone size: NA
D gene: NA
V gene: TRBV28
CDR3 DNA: TGTGCCAGCCCTCCTCAGGGATATAGCAATCAGCCCCAGCATTTT
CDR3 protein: CASPPQGYSNQPQHF

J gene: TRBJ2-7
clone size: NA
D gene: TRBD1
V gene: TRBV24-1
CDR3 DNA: TGTGCCACCAGTGACCCCACAGGGGCGAACGAGCAGTACTTC
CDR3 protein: CATSDPTGANEQYF

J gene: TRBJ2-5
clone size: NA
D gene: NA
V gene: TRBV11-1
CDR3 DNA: TGTGCCAGCAGCTTAGGAGGGCAAGAGACCCAGTACTTC
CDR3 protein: CASSLGGQETQYF

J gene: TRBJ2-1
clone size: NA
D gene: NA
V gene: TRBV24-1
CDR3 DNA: TGTGCCACCAGCGGGGATGGGGGCCGCAATGAGCAGTTCTTC
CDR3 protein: CATSGDGGRNEQFF

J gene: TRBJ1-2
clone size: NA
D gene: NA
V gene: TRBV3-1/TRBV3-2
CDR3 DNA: TGTGCCAGCAGCCAAACAGGGTTCTATGGCTACACCTTC
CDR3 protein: CASSQTGFYGYTF

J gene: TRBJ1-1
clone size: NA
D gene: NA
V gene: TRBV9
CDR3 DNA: TGTGCCAGCAGCGCTTCAGACAGAATGAACACTGAAGCTTTCTTT
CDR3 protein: CASSASDRMNTEAFF

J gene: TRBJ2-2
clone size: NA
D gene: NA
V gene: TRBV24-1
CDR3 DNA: TGTGCCACCAGTGATCCTCTTGGAGGTTCGAACACCGGGGAGCTGTTTTTT
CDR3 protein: CATSDPLGGSNTGELFF

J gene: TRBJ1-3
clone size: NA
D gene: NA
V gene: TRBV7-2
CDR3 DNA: TGTGCCAGCAGCTTAAGCTGGAGCTCTGGAAACACCATATATTTT
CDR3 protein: CASSLSWSSGNTIYF

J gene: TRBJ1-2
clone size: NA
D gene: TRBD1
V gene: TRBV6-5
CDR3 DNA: TGTGCCAGCAGTTACTTGGAGGGGGCCAACTATGGCTACACCTTC
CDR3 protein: CASSYLEGANYGYTF

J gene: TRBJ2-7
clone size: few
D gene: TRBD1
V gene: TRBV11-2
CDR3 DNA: TGTGCCAGCAGCACCACAGGGGAACGGCAGTACTTC
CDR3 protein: CASSTTGERQYF

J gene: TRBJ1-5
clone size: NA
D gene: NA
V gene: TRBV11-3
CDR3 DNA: TGTGCCAGCAGCTTATCCCCCGTAAGGGGGTCCAATCAGCCCCAGCATTTT
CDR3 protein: CASSLSPVRGSNQPQHF